Described below is a single TCR beta chain sequence and its context. This entry comes from a study of technical replicates of blood from a handful of donors. Assay: immunoSEQ multiplex PCR; the TCRdb copy retains only in-frame clones and omits some. The table includes under 85,000 clones, 90% to 95% detected once. CDR1 is ENHRY and CDR2 is SYGVKD in the germline V gene. V shed 6 bases and J 5 bases; nucleotides not matched to a gene: 10. The CDR3 spans 14 residues. Sequenced material: T cells isolated from PBMCs. The sequence was collected from a human donor in good health. The rearrangement links TRBV10-3 to TRBJ2-7, with 7 nucleotides matching TRBD1. The CDR3 here is CAISDDRDNDEQYF. In DNA, the CDR3 is TGTGCCATCAGCGACGACAGGGACAACGACGAGCAGTACTTC.